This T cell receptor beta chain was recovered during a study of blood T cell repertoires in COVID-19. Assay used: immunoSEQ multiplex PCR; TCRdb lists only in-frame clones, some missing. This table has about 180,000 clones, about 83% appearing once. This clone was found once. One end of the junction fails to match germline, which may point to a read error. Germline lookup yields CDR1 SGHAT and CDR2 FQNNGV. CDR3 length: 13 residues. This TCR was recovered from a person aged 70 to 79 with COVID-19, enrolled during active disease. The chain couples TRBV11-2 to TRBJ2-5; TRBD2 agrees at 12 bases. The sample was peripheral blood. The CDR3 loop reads CASSPGSSGRADF. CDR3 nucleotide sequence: TGTGCCAGCAGCCCCGGGTCTAGCGGGAGGGCCGACTTC.